These T cell receptor beta chains were read from a single sample in a study of T cell repertoires in cytomegalovirus infection. TCRdb re-called the reads through MiXCR, storing one row per CDR3 protein. This table has around 94,000 distinct CDR3 sequences, approximately 15% appearing once. Source material: PBMCs. The receptor source for this set is a human donor in good health (CMV status not recorded). Some clones in this sample may be carry-over from other donors' samples. Both conserved end residues are part of each CDR3. The D gene is left open where the match is weak. Clone size is not always given. Where it is, it says once, few, many or a class for expanded clones.

V gene	J gene	clone size	D gene	CDR3 DNA	CDR3 protein
TRBV7-9	TRBJ2-1	many	.	TGTGCCAGCAGCCAGTCAGGGGTCGATGAGCAGTTCTTC	CASSQSGVDEQFF
TRBV6-6	TRBJ2-7	many	TRBD1	TGTGCCAGCAGGGGACAGGGTGGCGAGCAGTACTTC	CASRGQGGEQYF
TRBV15	TRBJ2-7	.	.	TGTGCCACCAGCACCAACTACCTCTACGAGCAGTACTTC	CATSTNYLYEQYF
TRBV2	TRBJ2-7	few	TRBD1	TGTGCCAGCAAGGGGGCGGGCAGGGGAAGGACCTACGAGCAGTACTTC	CASKGAGRGRTYEQYF
TRBV7-8	TRBJ2-7	many	.	TGTGCCAGCAGCTTAGGCTCCCAATACGAGCAGTACTTC	CASSLGSQYEQYF
TRBV6-5	TRBJ2-5	few	.	TGTGCCAGCAGTTACTCGGGGCGGTTAGAGACCCAGTACTTC	CASSYSGRLETQYF
TRBV7-2	TRBJ2-7	.	.	TGTGCCATCAGCTTAGCGCGGGGCGAGCAGTACTTC	CAISLARGEQYF
TRBV25-1	TRBJ2-7	many	.	TGTGCCAGCAGTGGAGTACTCCCCACCTACGAGCAGTACTTC	CASSGVLPTYEQYF
TRBV28	TRBJ2-1	.	.	TGTGCCAGCAGTTTAATAGGCAATGAGCAGTTCTTC	CASSLIGNEQFF
TRBV10-3	TRBJ1-1	.	.	TGTGCCATCAAAGGGTCGGAGAACACTGAAGCTTTCTTT	CAIKGSENTEAFF
TRBV20-1	TRBJ2-5	.	.	TGCAGTGCTCAACGGGTACAAGAGACCCAGTACTTC	CSAQRVQETQYF
TRBV29-1	TRBJ2-5	.	.	TGCAGCGCGACCCCCGGGGCCGGGGAGACCCAGTACTTC	CSATPGAGETQYF
TRBV11-3	TRBJ2-1	many	.	TGTGCCAGCAGCTCCGGGACCAACTTAGACAATGAGCAGTTCTTC	CASSSGTNLDNEQFF
TRBV7-3	TRBJ1-2	many	TRBD1	TGTGCCAGCAGCCAGCGGACAGGGGACCCCTATGGCTACACCTTC	CASSQRTGDPYGYTF
TRBV30	TRBJ2-1	.	.	TGTGCCTGGAGTCGAGGGAATGAGCAGTTCTTC	CAWSRGNEQFF
TRBV24-1	TRBJ1-5	.	.	TGTGCCACCAGTGTTCCTGGGGAAGGGCAGCCCCAGCATTTT	CATSVPGEGQPQHF
TRBV28	TRBJ1-1	few	.	TGTGCCAGCAGTTTGGTCGGCAGGGTCCCTGAAGCTTTCTTT	CASSLVGRVPEAFF